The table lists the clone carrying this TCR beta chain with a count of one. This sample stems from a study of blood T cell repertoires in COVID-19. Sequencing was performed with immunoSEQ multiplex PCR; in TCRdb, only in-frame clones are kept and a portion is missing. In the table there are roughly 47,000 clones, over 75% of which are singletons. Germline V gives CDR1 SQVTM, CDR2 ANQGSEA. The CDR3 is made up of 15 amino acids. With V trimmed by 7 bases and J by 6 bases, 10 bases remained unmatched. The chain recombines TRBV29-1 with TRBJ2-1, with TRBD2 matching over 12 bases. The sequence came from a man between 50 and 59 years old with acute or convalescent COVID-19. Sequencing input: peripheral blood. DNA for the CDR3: TGCAGCGCCACACGAGGACTAGCGGGATTCAATGAGCAGTTCTTC. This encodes CSATRGLAGFNEQFF.